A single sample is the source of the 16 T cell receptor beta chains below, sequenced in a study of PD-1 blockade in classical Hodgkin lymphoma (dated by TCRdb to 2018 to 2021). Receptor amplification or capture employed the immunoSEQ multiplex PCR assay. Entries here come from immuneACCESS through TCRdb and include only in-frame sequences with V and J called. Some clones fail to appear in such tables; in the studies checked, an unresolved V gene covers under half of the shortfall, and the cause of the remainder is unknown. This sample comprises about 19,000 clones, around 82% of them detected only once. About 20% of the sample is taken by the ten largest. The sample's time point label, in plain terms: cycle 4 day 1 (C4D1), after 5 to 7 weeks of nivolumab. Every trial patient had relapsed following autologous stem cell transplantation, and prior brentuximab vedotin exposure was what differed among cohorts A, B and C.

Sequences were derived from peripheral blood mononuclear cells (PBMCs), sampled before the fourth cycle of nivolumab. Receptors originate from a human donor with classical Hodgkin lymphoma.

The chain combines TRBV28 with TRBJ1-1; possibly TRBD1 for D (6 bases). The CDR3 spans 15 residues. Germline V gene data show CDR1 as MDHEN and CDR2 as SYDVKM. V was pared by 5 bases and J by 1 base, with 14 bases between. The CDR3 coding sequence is TGTGCCAGCAGTACAACCGGGACACCGAACACTGAAGCTTTCTTT. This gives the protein CASSTTGTPNTEAFF.

DNA of the CDR3: TGTGCCAGCAGTTTATCGAGAACAGGGCTGCAGCCCCAGCATTTT. It specifies CASSLSRTGLQPQHF. V usage is TRBV27 and J usage is TRBJ1-5, with a tentative D call TRBD1 (6 bases). The germline CDR1 and CDR2 sequences are MNHEY and SMNVEV (reference sequence). V lost 0 bases and J lost 7, with 13 bases in between. The CDR3 has 15 amino acids.

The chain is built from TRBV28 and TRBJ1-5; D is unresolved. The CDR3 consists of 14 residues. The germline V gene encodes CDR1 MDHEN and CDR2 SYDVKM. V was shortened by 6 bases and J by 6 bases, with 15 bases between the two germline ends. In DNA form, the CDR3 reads TGTGCCAGCAGCCATAAGCGGTCGGTTCAGCCCCAGCATTTT. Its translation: CASSHKRSVQPQHF.

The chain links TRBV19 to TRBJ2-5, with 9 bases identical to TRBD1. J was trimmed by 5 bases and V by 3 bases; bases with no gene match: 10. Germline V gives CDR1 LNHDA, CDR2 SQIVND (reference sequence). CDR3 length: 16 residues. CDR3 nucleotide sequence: TGTGCCAGTAGTATTGGGGACAGGGCTTATGTTGAGACCCAGTACTTC. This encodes CASSIGDRAYVETQYF.

The CDR3 DNA is TGTGCCAGCTTCTCACCGGGACAGGGTTTGGTAGGAGGGGAAAAACTGTTTTTT. It specifies CASFSPGQGLVGGEKLFF. J is TRBJ1-4 and V is TRBV28; 9 nucleotides agree with TRBD1. The CDR3 length is 18 residues. Unmatched junction bases numbered 21, after V lost 8 bases and J lost 8 bases. CDR1 is MDHEN and CDR2 is SYDVKM in the germline V gene.

For the CDR3, the DNA is TGTGCCACCGCCAACCCTAATCAGGGGGCGAGAGCCTACGAGCAGTACTTC. Residues: CATANPNQGARAYEQYF. The rearrangement links TRBV10-3 to TRBJ2-7; 8 nucleotides align to TRBD1. From germline, CDR1 is ENHRY and CDR2 SYGVKD. The CDR3 has 17 amino acids. Losses at the gene ends were 10 bases for V and 2 bases for J; bases not matched to a gene: 19.

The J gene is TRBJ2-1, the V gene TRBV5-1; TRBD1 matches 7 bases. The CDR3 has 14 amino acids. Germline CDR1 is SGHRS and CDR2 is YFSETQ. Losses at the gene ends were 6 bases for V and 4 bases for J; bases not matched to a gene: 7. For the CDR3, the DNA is TGCGCCAGCACCCTATTGGACAGGTACAATGAGCAGTTCTTC. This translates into CASTLLDRYNEQFF.

The CDR3 sequence: CASSTSRQIRETQYF. The CDR3 nucleotides are TGTGCCAGTAGTACTTCTAGACAGATCCGAGAGACCCAGTACTTC. This chain links TRBV19 with TRBJ2-5, with D perhaps TRBD1 (5 bases). This CDR3 is 15 amino acids long. V lost 4 bases to trimming and J lost 4 bases, with 16 bases between them. Germline loops: CDR1 LNHDA, CDR2 SQIVND (reference sequence).

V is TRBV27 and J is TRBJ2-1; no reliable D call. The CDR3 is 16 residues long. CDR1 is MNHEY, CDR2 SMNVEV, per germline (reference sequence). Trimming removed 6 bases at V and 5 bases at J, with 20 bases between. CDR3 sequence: CASSRPEGPLNNEQFF. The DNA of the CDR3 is TGTGCCAGCAGCCGCCCCGAAGGCCCCCTTAACAATGAGCAGTTCTTC.

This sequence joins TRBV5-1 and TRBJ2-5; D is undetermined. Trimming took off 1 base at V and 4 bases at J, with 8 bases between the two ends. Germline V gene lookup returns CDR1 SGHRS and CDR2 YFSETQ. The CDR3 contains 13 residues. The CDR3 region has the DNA TGCGCCAGCAGCTTGCTCGGCGGAGAGACCCAGTACTTC. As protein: CASSLLGGETQYF.

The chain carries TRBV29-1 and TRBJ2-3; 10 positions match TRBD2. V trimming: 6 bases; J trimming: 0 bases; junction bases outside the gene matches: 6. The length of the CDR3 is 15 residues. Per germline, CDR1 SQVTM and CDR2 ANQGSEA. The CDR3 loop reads CSVVTSGFSTDTQYF. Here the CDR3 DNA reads TGCAGCGTGGTGACTAGCGGGTTTAGCACAGATACGCAGTATTTT.

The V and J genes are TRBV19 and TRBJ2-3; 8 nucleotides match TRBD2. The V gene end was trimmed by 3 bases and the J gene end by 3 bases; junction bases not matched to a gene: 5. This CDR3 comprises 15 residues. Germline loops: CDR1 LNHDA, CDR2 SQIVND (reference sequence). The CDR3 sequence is CASSMVSGITDTQYF. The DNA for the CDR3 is TGTGCCAGTAGTATGGTTAGCGGGATTACAGATACGCAGTATTTT.

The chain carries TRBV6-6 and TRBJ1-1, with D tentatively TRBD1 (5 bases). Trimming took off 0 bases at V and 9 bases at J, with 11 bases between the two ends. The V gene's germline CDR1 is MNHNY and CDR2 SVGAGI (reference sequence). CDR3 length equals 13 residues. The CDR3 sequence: CASSYSATVKAFF. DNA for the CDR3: TGTGCCAGCAGTTACTCAGCGACAGTCAAAGCTTTCTTT.

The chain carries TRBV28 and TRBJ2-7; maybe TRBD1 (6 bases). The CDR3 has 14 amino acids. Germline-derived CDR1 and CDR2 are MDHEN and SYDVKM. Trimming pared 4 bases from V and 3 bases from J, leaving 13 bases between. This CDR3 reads CASSSPDRYYEQYV. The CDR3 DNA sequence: TGTGCCAGCAGTTCCCCGGACAGATACTACGAGCAGTACGTC.

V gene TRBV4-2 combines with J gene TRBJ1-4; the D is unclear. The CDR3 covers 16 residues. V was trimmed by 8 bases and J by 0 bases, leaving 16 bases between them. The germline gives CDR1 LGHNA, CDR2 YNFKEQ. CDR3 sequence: CASPLCQEATNEKLFF. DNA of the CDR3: TGTGCCAGCCCCCTCTGCCAGGAGGCAACTAATGAAAAACTGTTTTTT.

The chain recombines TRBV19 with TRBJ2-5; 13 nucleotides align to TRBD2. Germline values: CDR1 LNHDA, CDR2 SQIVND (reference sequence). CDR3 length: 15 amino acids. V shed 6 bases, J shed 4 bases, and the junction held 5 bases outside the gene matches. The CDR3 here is CASRRTSGRGETQYF. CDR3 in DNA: TGTGCCAGTAGGAGGACTAGCGGGAGAGGAGAGACCCAGTACTTC.